A selection of T cell receptor beta chains follows, all from one sample in a study of CD8+CD57+ T cells in acquired aplastic anemia. Each CDR3 protein gets one entry after TCRdb re-called the reads with MiXCR. The profile shows approximately 80,000 distinct CDR3 sequences, around 70% of them singletons. Specimen: sorted CD4+, CD8+, or CD8+CD57+ T cells (not recorded which) from PBMCs. The source of these receptors is a human donor with aplastic anemia. The CDR3 runs from the conserved cysteine through the conserved F or W. Each record gives: D gene, clone size, J gene, V gene, CDR3 protein, CDR3 DNA. D genes are given only for firm matches. Rows give clone size only sometimes, using once, few, many, or a class for an expanded clone.

TRBD1 | once | TRBJ1-2 | TRBV24-1 | CATSDPRQGISGYTF | TGTGCCACCAGTGACCCTCGACAGGGAATCTCTGGCTACACCTTC
. | . | TRBJ1-3 | TRBV24-1 | CATSDIGDSGNTIYF | TGTGCCACCAGTGATATCGGGGACTCTGGAAACACCATATATTTT
. | once | TRBJ2-4 | TRBV28 | CASSLIRDLAKNIQYF | TGTGCCAGCAGTTTAATCAGGGATTTAGCCAAAAACATTCAGTACTTC
. | . | TRBJ2-7 | TRBV10-3 | CAISDSSYEQYF | TGTGCCATCAGTGACAGTTCCTACGAGCAGTACTTC
TRBD1 | . | TRBJ1-2 | TRBV11-2 | CASSLTDRGYGYTF | TGTGCCAGCAGCTTGACTGACAGGGGCTATGGCTACACCTTC
. | . | TRBJ2-2 | TRBV5-1 | CASSFNGADTGELFF | TGCGCCAGCAGCTTCAACGGGGCAGACACCGGGGAGCTGTTTTTT
TRBD1 | . | TRBJ2-7 | TRBV5-6 | CASSFRQGAEEQYF | TGTGCCAGCAGCTTTCGGCAGGGGGCTGAGGAGCAGTACTTC
. | . | TRBJ2-7 | TRBV27 | CASSNLNRVHEQYF | TGTGCCAGCAGCAACCTTAACAGGGTTCACGAGCAGTACTTC
. | many | TRBJ1-2 | TRBV2 | CASSDLGGADGYTF | TGTGCCAGCAGTGATCTTGGAGGGGCGGATGGCTACACCTTC
TRBD2 | . | TRBJ2-1 | TRBV6-2/TRBV6-3 | CANSYSGREQFF | TGTGCCAACAGTTACTCCGGGAGGGAGCAGTTCTTC
TRBD2 | . | TRBJ2-1 | TRBV20-1 | CSARGVLAGGLNEQFF | TGCAGTGCTAGAGGTGTTCTCGCGGGAGGTTTGAATGAGCAGTTCTTC
. | . | TRBJ2-7 | TRBV11-3 | CASSAAVTYEQYF | TGTGCCAGCAGCGCAGCAGTTACCTACGAGCAGTACTTC
TRBD2 | . | TRBJ2-1 | TRBV15 | CATSRVDGRRGVGSYNEQFF | TGTGCCACCAGCAGAGTAGACGGGAGGAGAGGTGTGGGCTCCTACAATGAGCAGTTCTTC
TRBD2 | . | TRBJ2-1 | TRBV20-1 | CSASVLGAGPYNEQFF | TGCAGTGCTAGCGTGTTAGGAGCGGGACCCTACAATGAGCAGTTCTTC
. | . | TRBJ1-4 | TRBV15 | CATSRDRGGERELFF | TGTGCCACCAGCAGAGATCGGGGAGGCGAGAGAGAGCTGTTTTTT
. | . | TRBJ1-5 | TRBV11-1 | CASSPPLAGGNQPQHF | TGTGCCAGCAGCCCCCCCCTAGCAGGGGGCAATCAGCCCCAGCATTTT
. | few | TRBJ1-1 | TRBV7-9 | CASRQMVTEAFF | TGTGCCAGCAGACAGATGGTGACTGAAGCTTTCTTT
. | . | TRBJ2-2 | TRBV24-1 | CATSDPAVKAGEPFF | TGTGCCACCAGTGACCCGGCAGTCAAGGCCGGGGAGCCGTTTTTT
TRBD1 | . | TRBJ1-2 | TRBV7-9 | CASSSRTGYGYTF | TGTGCCAGCAGCTCTAGGACAGGGTATGGCTACACCTTC
. | once | TRBJ2-3 | TRBV5-1 | CASSLVSGLADTQYF | TGCGCCAGCAGCTTGGTCTCAGGGTTGGCAGATACGCAGTATTTT